The entry below describes one T cell receptor (beta chain). What it binds is not known. This specimen comes from a study of T cell responses to AZD1222 COVID-19 vaccine. V was cut by 3 bases and J by 10 bases, with 18 bases left in between. From germline, CDR1 is DFQATT and CDR2 SNEGSKA (reference sequence). This CDR3 has 13 residues. Study findings and constraints: Targets within unmutated variant regions were reportedly found for nearly half of spike-specific TCRs. Females outnumbered males among donors, who were mostly white British; clonal diversity was possibly underestimated. A rise in Spike-specific TCR breadth and depth followed two AZD1222 doses.

Recipients boosted at about 4 weeks or about 12 weeks are pooled. Clones were sequenced by immunoSEQ multiplex PCR, and TCRdb holds only the in-frame ones, with some missing. Found here are approximately 110,000 clones, roughly nine tenths of them singletons; the top ten hold 2.5%. The chain joins TRBV20-1 to TRBJ1-1; D is unresolved. The material sequenced was peripheral blood, taken 28 days after the second AZD1222 dose. The origin of this receptor is an adult who received the AZD1222 COVID-19 vaccine. The CDR3 here is CSASSSVSGGAFF. As DNA, the CDR3 is TGCAGTGCTAGTTCATCCGTTAGCGGCGGAGCTTTCTTT.